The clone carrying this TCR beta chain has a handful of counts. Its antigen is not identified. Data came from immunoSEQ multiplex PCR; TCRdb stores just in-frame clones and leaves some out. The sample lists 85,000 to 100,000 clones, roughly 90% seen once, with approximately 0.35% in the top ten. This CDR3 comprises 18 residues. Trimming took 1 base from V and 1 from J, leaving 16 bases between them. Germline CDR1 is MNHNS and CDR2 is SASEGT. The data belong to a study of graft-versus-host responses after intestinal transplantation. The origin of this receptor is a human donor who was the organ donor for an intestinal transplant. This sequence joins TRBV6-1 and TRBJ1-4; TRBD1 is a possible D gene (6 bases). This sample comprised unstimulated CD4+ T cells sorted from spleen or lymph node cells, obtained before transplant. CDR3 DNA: TGTGCCAGCAGTGAAGAACTCGGACAGTACCTAACTAATGAAAAACTGTTTTTT. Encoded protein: CASSEELGQYLTNEKLFF.